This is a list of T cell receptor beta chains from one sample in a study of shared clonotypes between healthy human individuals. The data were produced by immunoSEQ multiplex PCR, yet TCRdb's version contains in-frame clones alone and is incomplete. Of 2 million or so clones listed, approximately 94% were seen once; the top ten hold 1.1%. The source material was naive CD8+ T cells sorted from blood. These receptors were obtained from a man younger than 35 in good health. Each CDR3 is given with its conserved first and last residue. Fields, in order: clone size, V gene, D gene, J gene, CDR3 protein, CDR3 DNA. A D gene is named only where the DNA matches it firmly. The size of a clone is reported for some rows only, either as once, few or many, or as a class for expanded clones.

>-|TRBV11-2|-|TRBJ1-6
CASSLELGSPLHF
TGTGCCAGCAGCTTAGAACTCGGTTCACCCCTCCACTTT
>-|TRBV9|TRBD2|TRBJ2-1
CASSGLAGGDYNEQFF
TGTGCCAGCAGCGGCTTAGCGGGAGGGGACTACAATGAGCAGTTCTTC
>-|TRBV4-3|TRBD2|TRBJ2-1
CASSFRAGPPNEQFF
TGCGCCAGCAGCTTCAGAGCGGGGCCCCCCAATGAGCAGTTCTTC
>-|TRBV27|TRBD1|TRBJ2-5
CASSPSTGAQWTQYF
TGTGCCAGCAGTCCTTCGACAGGGGCCCAGTGGACCCAGTACTTC
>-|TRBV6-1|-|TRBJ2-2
CASSTTNTGELFF
TGTGCCAGCAGCACCACGAACACCGGGGAGCTGTTTTTT
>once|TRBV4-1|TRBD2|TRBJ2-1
CASSPLLADSYNEQFF
TGCGCCAGCAGTCCACTTCTAGCGGACTCCTACAATGAGCAGTTCTTC
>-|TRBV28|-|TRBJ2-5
CASTHGSQETQYF
TGTGCCAGCACTCATGGATCACAAGAGACCCAGTACTTC
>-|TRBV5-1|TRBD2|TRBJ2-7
CASSLGASGKYEQYF
TGCGCCAGCAGCTTGGGGGCTAGCGGGAAATACGAGCAGTACTTC
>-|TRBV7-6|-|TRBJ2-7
CASSFPGYEQYF
TGTGCCAGCAGCTTTCCCGGCTACGAGCAGTACTTC
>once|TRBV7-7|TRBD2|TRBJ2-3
CARRVSRGSSTDTQYF
TGTGCTAGGAGGGTCTCGCGGGGGTCTAGCACAGATACGCAGTATTTT
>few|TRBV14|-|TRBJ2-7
CASSQDDSYEQYF
TGTGCCAGCAGCCAAGATGACAGCTACGAGCAGTACTTC
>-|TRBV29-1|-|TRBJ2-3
CSVVGAGDLVAPGITDTQYF
TGCAGCGTTGTTGGGGCAGGGGATTTGGTAGCGCCAGGGATCACAGATACGCAGTATTTT
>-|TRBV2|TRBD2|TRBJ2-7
CASSDDLAGVVYEQYF
TGTGCCAGCAGTGATGACCTAGCGGGAGTGGTCTACGAGCAGTACTTC
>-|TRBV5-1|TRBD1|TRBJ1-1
CASSLGQGARNEAFF
TGCGCCAGCAGCTTGGGACAGGGGGCACGGAATGAAGCTTTCTTT
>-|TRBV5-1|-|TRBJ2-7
CASSFLTNQPYEQYF
TGCGCCAGCAGCTTCCTTACTAACCAGCCCTACGAGCAGTACTTC
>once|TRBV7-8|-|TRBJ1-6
CASSLGAVNNSPLHF
TGTGCCAGCAGCTTAGGGGCAGTAAATAATTCACCCCTCCACTTT
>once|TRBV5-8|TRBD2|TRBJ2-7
CASSLAGSHSYEQYF
TGTGCCAGCTCCCTAGCGGGGAGTCATTCCTACGAGCAGTACTTC
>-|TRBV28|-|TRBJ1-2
CASRGWTESSFDYGYTF
TGTGCCAGCAGGGGTTGGACAGAATCCTCCTTCGACTATGGCTACACCTTC
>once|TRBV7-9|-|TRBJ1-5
CASSLLQDQPQHF
TGTGCCAGCAGCTTATTACAGGATCAGCCCCAGCATTTT
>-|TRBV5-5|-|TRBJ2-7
CASSLGQGGYEQYF
TGTGCCAGCAGCTTAGGACAGGGAGGGTACGAGCAGTACTTC
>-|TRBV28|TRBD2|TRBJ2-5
CASSRGTSGGYQETQYF
TGTGCCAGCAGTCGAGGGACTAGCGGGGGGTATCAAGAGACCCAGTACTTC
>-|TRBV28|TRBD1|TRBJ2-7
CASTLETGSSYEQYF
TGTGCCAGCACCTTGGAGACAGGGTCATCCTACGAGCAGTACTTC
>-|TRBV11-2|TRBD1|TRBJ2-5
CASSPLGQGKETQYF
TGTGCCAGCAGCCCATTGGGACAGGGGAAAGAGACCCAGTACTTC
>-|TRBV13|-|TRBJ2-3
CASSERLADTQYF
TGTGCCAGCAGCGAGAGGTTGGCAGATACGCAGTATTTT
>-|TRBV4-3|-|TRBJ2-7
CASSQERLATAYEQYF
TGCGCCAGCAGCCAAGAAAGGCTAGCGACCGCCTACGAGCAGTACTTC
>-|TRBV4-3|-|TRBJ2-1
CASSHGPSGNNEQFF
TGCGCCAGCAGCCACGGGCCTTCGGGTAACAATGAGCAGTTCTTC
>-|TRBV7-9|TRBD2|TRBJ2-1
CASSLGTRINEQFF
TGTGCCAGCAGCTTAGGGACTAGGATCAATGAGCAGTTCTTC
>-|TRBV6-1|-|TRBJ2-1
CASSGQSSSYNEQFF
TGTGCCAGCAGTGGACAGTCAAGCTCCTACAATGAGCAGTTCTTC
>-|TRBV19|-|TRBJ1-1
CASSSPGMTEAFF
TGTGCCAGTAGTAGTCCAGGGATGACTGAAGCTTTCTTT
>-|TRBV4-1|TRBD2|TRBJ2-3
CASSQDPGGRSPTDTQYF
TGCGCCAGCAGCCAAGATCCGGGGGGGCGCTCTCCCACAGATACGCAGTATTTT
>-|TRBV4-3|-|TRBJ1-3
CASSQGLTGLGNTIYF
TGCGCCAGCAGCCAAGGATTAACAGGGCTCGGAAACACCATATATTTT
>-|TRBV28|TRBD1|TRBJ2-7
CASIKTGTLSYEQYF
TGTGCCAGCATTAAGACAGGGACACTCTCCTACGAGCAGTACTTC
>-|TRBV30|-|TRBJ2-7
CAWSHAGPLVEQYF
TGTGCCTGGAGCCACGCCGGACCCCTAGTCGAGCAGTACTTC
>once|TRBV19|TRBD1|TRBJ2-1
CASSIDWTGGYNEQFF
TGTGCCAGTAGTATAGATTGGACAGGGGGCTACAATGAGCAGTTCTTC
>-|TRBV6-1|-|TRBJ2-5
CASSEVEGSVETQYF
TGTGCCAGCAGTGAAGTGGAGGGGTCGGTAGAGACCCAGTACTTC
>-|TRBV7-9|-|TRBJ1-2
CASSAPGLNYGYTF
TGTGCCAGCAGCGCCCCGGGGCTGAACTATGGCTACACCTTC
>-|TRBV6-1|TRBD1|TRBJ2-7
CASNFRKQGAYEQYF
TGTGCCAGCAATTTCCGAAAACAGGGGGCTTACGAGCAGTACTTC
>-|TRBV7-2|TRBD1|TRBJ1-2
CASSLPTGPIYGYTF
TGTGCCAGCAGCTTACCGACAGGGCCCATCTATGGCTACACCTTC
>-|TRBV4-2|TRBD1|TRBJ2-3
CASSPPLTGASTDTQYF
TGTGCCAGCAGCCCCCCCTTGACAGGGGCGAGCACAGATACGCAGTATTTT
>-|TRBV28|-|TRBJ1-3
CASSRNTIYF
TGTGCCAGCAGCAGAAACACCATATATTTT
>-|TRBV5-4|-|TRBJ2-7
CASSFRDYEQYF
TGTGCCAGCAGTTTTAGAGACTACGAGCAGTACTTC
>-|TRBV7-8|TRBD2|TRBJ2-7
CASSLPREGLYEQYF
TGTGCCAGCAGCTTACCAAGGGAGGGCCTCTACGAGCAGTACTTC
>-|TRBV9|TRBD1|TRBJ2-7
CASSEGTANYEQYF
TGTGCCAGCAGCGAAGGGACAGCGAACTACGAGCAGTACTTC
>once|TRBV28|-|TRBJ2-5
CASSPTSQSQETQYF
TGTGCCAGCAGTCCCACCTCCCAGAGCCAAGAGACCCAGTACTTC
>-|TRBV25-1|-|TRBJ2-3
CASSEYGGGTDTQYF
TGTGCCAGCAGTGAATATGGGGGAGGCACAGATACGCAGTATTTT
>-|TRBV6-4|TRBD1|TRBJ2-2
CASSNTGDAGELFF
TGTGCCAGCAGTAATACAGGGGATGCCGGGGAGCTGTTTTTT
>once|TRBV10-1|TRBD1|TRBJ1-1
CASSPGGAGTEAFF
TGCGCCAGCAGTCCAGGGGGCGCGGGGACTGAAGCTTTCTTT
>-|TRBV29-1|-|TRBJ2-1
CSVYQLNEQFF
TGCAGCGTTTATCAGTTGAATGAGCAGTTCTTC
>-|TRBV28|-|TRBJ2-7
CASSPRALWYEQYF
TGTGCCAGCAGTCCCCGGGCGCTTTGGTATGAGCAGTACTTC
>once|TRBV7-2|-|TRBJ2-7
CASSLTTALFYEQYF
TGTGCCAGCAGCTTAACCACAGCACTCTTCTACGAGCAGTACTTC
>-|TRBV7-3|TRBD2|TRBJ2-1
CASSLEAGGFANEQFF
TGTGCCAGCAGCCTTGAAGCGGGGGGGTTTGCCAATGAGCAGTTCTTC
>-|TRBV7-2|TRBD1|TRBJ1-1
CASRLRDSDTEAFF
TGTGCCAGCAGGCTCCGGGACAGCGACACTGAAGCTTTCTTT
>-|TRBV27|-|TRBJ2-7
CASSSAGPHYEQYF
TGTGCCAGCAGTTCGGCGGGACCCCACTACGAGCAGTACTTC
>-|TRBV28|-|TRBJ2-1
CASSFRGSPSYNEQFF
TGTGCCAGCAGTTTTCGAGGGTCTCCCTCCTACAATGAGCAGTTCTTC
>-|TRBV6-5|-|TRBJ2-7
CASSYRLAYEQYF
TGTGCCAGCAGTTATAGATTAGCCTACGAGCAGTACTTC
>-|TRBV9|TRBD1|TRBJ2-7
CASSVGGQGSYEQYF
TGTGCCAGCAGCGTAGGGGGACAGGGGTCCTACGAGCAGTACTTC
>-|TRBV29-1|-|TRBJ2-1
CSVESARSYNEQFF
TGCAGCGTTGAAAGCGCAAGAAGTTACAATGAGCAGTTCTTC
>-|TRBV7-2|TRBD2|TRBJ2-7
CASSDSVAGAYEQYF
TGTGCCAGCAGCGATTCAGTAGCGGGGGCCTACGAGCAGTACTTC